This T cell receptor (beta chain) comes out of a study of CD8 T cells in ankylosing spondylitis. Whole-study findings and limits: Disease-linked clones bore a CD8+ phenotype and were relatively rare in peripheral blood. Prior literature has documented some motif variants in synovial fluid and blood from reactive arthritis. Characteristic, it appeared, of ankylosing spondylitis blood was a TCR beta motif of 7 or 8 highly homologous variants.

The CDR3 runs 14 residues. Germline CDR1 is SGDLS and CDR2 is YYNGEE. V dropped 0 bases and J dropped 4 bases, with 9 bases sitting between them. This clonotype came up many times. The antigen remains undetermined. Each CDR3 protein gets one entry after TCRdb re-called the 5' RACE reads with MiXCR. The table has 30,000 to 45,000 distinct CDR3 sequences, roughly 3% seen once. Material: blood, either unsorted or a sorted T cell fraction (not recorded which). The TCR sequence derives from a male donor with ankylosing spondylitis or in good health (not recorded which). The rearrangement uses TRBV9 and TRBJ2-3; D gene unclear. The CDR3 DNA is TGTGCCAGCAGCGTAGTTCCCGGAGCAGATACGCAGTATTTT. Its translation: CASSVVPGADTQYF.